This is a list of T cell receptor beta chains from one sample in a study of blood T cell repertoires in COVID-19. Generated by immunoSEQ multiplex PCR, the TCRdb table keeps only in-frame clones and is missing some. This sample carries tens of thousands of clones, around 90% of them seen once, and the ten largest clones take less than 8%. The specimen sequenced was peripheral blood. The receptors were sampled from a human donor in a cohort sampled during active COVID-19. Each CDR3 is given with its conserved first and last residue. Each record gives: V gene, clone size, D gene, J gene, CDR3 DNA, CDR3 protein. The D gene is left open where the match is weak. Clone size is not always given. Where it is, it says once, few, many or a class for expanded clones.

V gene: TRBV5-6; clone size: .; D gene: TRBD1; J gene: TRBJ1-2; CDR3 DNA: TGTGCCAGCAGCAGACAGGGCGCATTTAACTATGGCTACACCTTC; CDR3 protein: CASSRQGAFNYGYTF
V gene: TRBV18; clone size: .; D gene: .; J gene: TRBJ1-5; CDR3 DNA: TGTGCCAGCTCACCTGAACAAAATCAGCCCCAGCATTTT; CDR3 protein: CASSPEQNQPQHF
V gene: TRBV6-5; clone size: .; D gene: .; J gene: TRBJ2-3; CDR3 DNA: TGTGCCAGCAGTCCTGCGACTAGATACACAGATACGCAGTATTTT; CDR3 protein: CASSPATRYTDTQYF
V gene: TRBV28; clone size: .; D gene: TRBD1; J gene: TRBJ1-4; CDR3 DNA: TGTGCCAGCAGTCGACAGGGAGGTAGAGAACTGTTTTTT; CDR3 protein: CASSRQGGRELFF
V gene: TRBV6-6; clone size: .; D gene: TRBD1; J gene: TRBJ1-5; CDR3 DNA: TGTGCCAGCAGTCCAGGACAGGGGGCGCATCAGCCCCAGCATTTT; CDR3 protein: CASSPGQGAHQPQHF
V gene: TRBV9; clone size: .; D gene: .; J gene: TRBJ2-3; CDR3 DNA: TGTGCCAGCAGCGTAACCGGGGGGCAATCAGATACGCAGTATTTT; CDR3 protein: CASSVTGGQSDTQYF
V gene: TRBV2; clone size: .; D gene: TRBD1; J gene: TRBJ2-2; CDR3 DNA: TGTGCCAGCGGACAGGGGCGAGCCGGGGAGCTGTTTTTT; CDR3 protein: CASGQGRAGELFF
V gene: TRBV5-1; clone size: .; D gene: .; J gene: TRBJ1-1; CDR3 DNA: TGCGCCAGCAGCTTGCGGGGAGAGGGCACTGAAGCTTTCTTT; CDR3 protein: CASSLRGEGTEAFF
V gene: TRBV3-1/TRBV3-2; clone size: .; D gene: TRBD2; J gene: TRBJ2-1; CDR3 DNA: TGTGCCAGCAGCCGGGGTTTCCTTCTAGCGGGAAACTACAATGAGCAGTTCTTC; CDR3 protein: CASSRGFLLAGNYNEQFF
V gene: TRBV18; clone size: few; D gene: .; J gene: TRBJ2-2; CDR3 DNA: TGTGCCAGCTCACCAACGGGGTTGGGGATCACCGGGGAGCTGTTTTTT; CDR3 protein: CASSPTGLGITGELFF
V gene: TRBV18; clone size: .; D gene: .; J gene: TRBJ2-5; CDR3 DNA: TGTGCCAGCTCACTCGTCGGAGAGACCCAGTACTTC; CDR3 protein: CASSLVGETQYF
V gene: TRBV4-2; clone size: .; D gene: .; J gene: TRBJ2-6; CDR3 DNA: TGTGCCAGCAGCCAGGAGGCGAGCCCTGGGGCCAACGTCCTGACTTTC; CDR3 protein: CASSQEASPGANVLTF
V gene: TRBV30; clone size: .; D gene: .; J gene: TRBJ1-5; CDR3 DNA: TGTGCCTGGAGTGGTCCTATGGGCAATCAGCCCCAGCATTTT; CDR3 protein: CAWSGPMGNQPQHF
V gene: TRBV12-3/TRBV12-4; clone size: .; D gene: .; J gene: TRBJ2-2; CDR3 DNA: TGTGCCAGCAATCAGGTCAACACCGGGGAGCTGTTTTTT; CDR3 protein: CASNQVNTGELFF
V gene: TRBV5-1; clone size: .; D gene: TRBD1; J gene: TRBJ2-7; CDR3 DNA: TGCGCCAGCAGCTTGGTAGGGGGACAGGGTTGGGGCGAGCAGTACTTC; CDR3 protein: CASSLVGGQGWGEQYF
V gene: TRBV21-1; clone size: once; D gene: .; J gene: TRBJ2-5; CDR3 DNA: TGTGCCAGCAGCAAAAGGCCAACTCTAAACAGGGGGCTCGAGACCCAGTACTTC; CDR3 protein: CASSKRPTLNRGLETQYF
V gene: TRBV6-5; clone size: .; D gene: .; J gene: TRBJ1-2; CDR3 DNA: TGTGCCAGCACCGAGGCGGGAAACTATGGCTACACCTTC; CDR3 protein: CASTEAGNYGYTF
V gene: TRBV21-1; clone size: .; D gene: .; J gene: TRBJ2-6; CDR3 DNA: TGTGCCAGCAGCAAACCGGAGCGCTCTGGGGCCAACGTCCTGACTTTC; CDR3 protein: CASSKPERSGANVLTF
V gene: TRBV7-2; clone size: once; D gene: TRBD1; J gene: TRBJ1-6; CDR3 DNA: TGTGCCAGCAGCCGCGGGACAGGGGGCGATTCACCCCTCCACTTT; CDR3 protein: CASSRGTGGDSPLHF
V gene: TRBV11-2; clone size: .; D gene: TRBD2; J gene: TRBJ2-1; CDR3 DNA: TGTGCCAGCAGCCCAGGACTAGCGGGAGGCAATGAGCAGTTCTTC; CDR3 protein: CASSPGLAGGNEQFF
V gene: TRBV9; clone size: .; D gene: TRBD1; J gene: TRBJ2-7; CDR3 DNA: TGTGCCAGCAGCGTCGGGACAGCAAACGAGCAGTACTTC; CDR3 protein: CASSVGTANEQYF
V gene: TRBV6-2/TRBV6-3; clone size: .; D gene: TRBD2; J gene: TRBJ2-3; CDR3 DNA: TGTGCCAGCAGTTACGTCCCCAGCGGGAGCCTCGAGGTAGATACGCAGTATTTT; CDR3 protein: CASSYVPSGSLEVDTQYF
V gene: TRBV4-1; clone size: .; D gene: TRBD2; J gene: TRBJ2-7; CDR3 DNA: TGCGCCAGCAGCCTCCTAGCGGACCTCCCCTACGAGCAGTACTTC; CDR3 protein: CASSLLADLPYEQYF
V gene: TRBV15; clone size: once; D gene: TRBD1; J gene: TRBJ2-7; CDR3 DNA: TGTGCCACCAGCCCGGACAGGGGGGGCTACGAGCAGTACTTC; CDR3 protein: CATSPDRGGYEQYF
V gene: TRBV2; clone size: .; D gene: TRBD2; J gene: TRBJ2-5; CDR3 DNA: TGTGCCAGCACAAATGGGACTAGCGGGAGTTTTGCAGAGACCCAGTACTTC; CDR3 protein: CASTNGTSGSFAETQYF
V gene: TRBV18; clone size: .; D gene: .; J gene: TRBJ1-2; CDR3 DNA: TGTGCCAGCTCGCCTTATCAGGGGTCGCAGGATGGCTACACCTTC; CDR3 protein: CASSPYQGSQDGYTF
V gene: TRBV7-2; clone size: .; D gene: TRBD1; J gene: TRBJ2-7; CDR3 DNA: TGTGCCAGCAGCCTTACAGGGGGCTACGAGCAGTACTTC; CDR3 protein: CASSLTGGYEQYF
V gene: TRBV2; clone size: .; D gene: TRBD2; J gene: TRBJ2-3; CDR3 DNA: TGTGCCAGCAGTGACCTCAGACCAGCGGGATCCACAGATACGCAGTATTTT; CDR3 protein: CASSDLRPAGSTDTQYF
V gene: TRBV10-3; clone size: .; D gene: TRBD1; J gene: TRBJ1-1; CDR3 DNA: TGTGCCATCAGCGCACAGGGGCGAGGTGACACTGAAGCTTTCTTT; CDR3 protein: CAISAQGRGDTEAFF
V gene: TRBV18; clone size: .; D gene: .; J gene: TRBJ1-6; CDR3 DNA: TGTGCCAGCTCAGGGGGAACAGGGAGCTCCTATAATTCACCCCTCCACTTT; CDR3 protein: CASSGGTGSSYNSPLHF
V gene: TRBV2; clone size: .; D gene: .; J gene: TRBJ1-5; CDR3 DNA: TGTGCCAGCAGTGATGGGGGACTCAATCAGCCCCAGCATTTT; CDR3 protein: CASSDGGLNQPQHF
V gene: TRBV3-1/TRBV3-2; clone size: .; D gene: .; J gene: TRBJ1-6; CDR3 DNA: TGTGCCAGCAGCCAAGCTGTGAATTCACCCCTCCACTTT; CDR3 protein: CASSQAVNSPLHF
V gene: TRBV10-3; clone size: .; D gene: TRBD1; J gene: TRBJ2-1; CDR3 DNA: TGTGCCATCACTACAGGGGGCCCGGGCAATGAGCAGTTCTTC; CDR3 protein: CAITTGGPGNEQFF
V gene: TRBV6-5; clone size: .; D gene: .; J gene: TRBJ1-4; CDR3 DNA: TGTGCCAGCAGAGGGGGTAGCAAGGAAAAACTGTTTTTT; CDR3 protein: CASRGGSKEKLFF
V gene: TRBV4-2; clone size: .; D gene: .; J gene: TRBJ2-3; CDR3 DNA: TGTGCCAGCAGCCAAGAGAGGGACTTGGGAGATACGCAGTATTTT; CDR3 protein: CASSQERDLGDTQYF
V gene: TRBV7-2; clone size: .; D gene: .; J gene: TRBJ2-1; CDR3 DNA: TGTGCCAGCAGCTTAGAACTGCACAATGAGCAGTTCTTC; CDR3 protein: CASSLELHNEQFF
V gene: TRBV11-1; clone size: .; D gene: TRBD1; J gene: TRBJ1-2; CDR3 DNA: TGTGCCAGCAGCTTAGCTCCGGGCCTACAGGGGAACTATGGCTACACCTTC; CDR3 protein: CASSLAPGLQGNYGYTF
V gene: TRBV7-2; clone size: .; D gene: .; J gene: TRBJ1-1; CDR3 DNA: TGTGCCAGCAGCTTAGGACAGGTGAACACTGAAGCTTTCTTT; CDR3 protein: CASSLGQVNTEAFF
V gene: TRBV27; clone size: .; D gene: .; J gene: TRBJ2-7; CDR3 DNA: TGTGCCAGCAGTTTAACGCCGGACAGCTCCTACGAGCAGTACTTC; CDR3 protein: CASSLTPDSSYEQYF
V gene: TRBV28; clone size: .; D gene: .; J gene: TRBJ1-1; CDR3 DNA: TGTGCCAGCATCTCCCCGGGGGGCCCGAACACTGAAGCTTTCTTT; CDR3 protein: CASISPGGPNTEAFF
V gene: TRBV5-6; clone size: .; D gene: .; J gene: TRBJ2-3; CDR3 DNA: TGTGCCAGCAGCCCATACAGTACCCCTAGCACAGATACGCAGTATTTT; CDR3 protein: CASSPYSTPSTDTQYF